This T cell receptor (beta chain) was captured in a study of cytomegalovirus exposure and HLA in healthy donors. Study information: Genotyping showed around 81% of 398 donors falling in the Caucasian-associated ancestry cluster. Whole-study results and caveats: Prediction of most subjects' HLA-A and HLA-B alleles by TCR beta sequences was reportedly accurate.

CDR1 is SNHLY, CDR2 FYNNEI, per germline. The CDR3 length is 14 residues. The ends lost 8 bases at V and 5 bases at J; junction bases unmatched: 9. Primers for the PCR totalled 60 Vbeta and 13 Jbeta. In the original workflow: Counted up in a later analysis, unique TCR beta chains came to some 72 million, with some 11 million shared. Sequencing used immunoSEQ multiplex PCR; TCRdb keeps in-frame clones, though not all of them. V, J and clone size derive from that table, while D and trimming were established from the DNA sequence. The data contain approximately 33,000 clones, around 53% of them seen just once; the ten biggest clones take up around 6.2%. As to this clone: Its antigen remains unknown.

The receptor comes from a woman in her 40s in good health and CMV-seropositive. Sequenced: PBMCs. The genes are TRBV2 and TRBJ2-5; TRBD2 matches 9 bases. The CDR3 loop reads CASRPGTSSETQYF. Written as DNA, the CDR3 is TGTGCCAGCCGACCCGGGACTAGCTCGGAGACCCAGTACTTC.